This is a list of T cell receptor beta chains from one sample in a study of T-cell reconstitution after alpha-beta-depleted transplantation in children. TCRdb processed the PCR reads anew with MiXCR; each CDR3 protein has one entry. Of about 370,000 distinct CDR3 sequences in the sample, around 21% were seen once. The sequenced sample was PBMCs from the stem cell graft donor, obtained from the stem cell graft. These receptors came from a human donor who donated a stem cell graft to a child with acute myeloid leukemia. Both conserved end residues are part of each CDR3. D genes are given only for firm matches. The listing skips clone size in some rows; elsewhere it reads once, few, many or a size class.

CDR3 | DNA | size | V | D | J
CASSQLVGGEQFF | TGTGCCAGCAGCCAATTAGTGGGAGGGGAGCAGTTCTTC | few | TRBV3-1 | TRBD2 | TRBJ2-1
CASSQATGRNEQFF | TGCGCCAGCAGCCAAGCGACGGGCCGCAATGAGCAGTTCTTC | few | TRBV4-3 | - | TRBJ2-1
CASSPAAGVETQYF | TGTGCCAGCTCACCCGCGGCGGGGGTAGAGACCCAGTACTTC | - | TRBV18 | TRBD2 | TRBJ2-5
CATSRKTSGDEQFF | TGTGCCACCAGCAGGAAGACTAGCGGGGATGAGCAGTTCTTC | once | TRBV15 | TRBD2 | TRBJ2-1
CSASRGGHREGKAFF | TGCAGTGCTAGCCGCGGGGGACACAGGGAAGGGAAAGCTTTCTTT | few | TRBV20-1 | - | TRBJ1-1
CASSPGTVRGTDTQYF | TGTGCCAGCAGCCCAGGGACAGTGAGAGGCACAGATACGCAGTATTTT | few | TRBV7-9 | TRBD1 | TRBJ2-3
CTSSLGTGQNTEAFF | TGTACCAGCAGTTTAGGAACAGGCCAGAACACTGAAGCTTTCTTT | - | TRBV2 | - | TRBJ1-1
CASRISGGPTEAFF | TGTGCCAGCCGTATAAGTGGTGGACCCACTGAAGCTTTCTTT | few | TRBV28 | - | TRBJ1-1
CSARGNYEQYF | TGCAGTGCTAGGGGGAACTACGAGCAGTACTTC | many | TRBV20-1 | - | TRBJ2-7
CASSSSRGYEQYF | - | few | TRBV12-3/TRBV12-4 | - | TRBJ2-7
CSVEVGERDRYTF | TGCAGCGTTGAAGTAGGCGAGAGGGACCGCTACACCTTC | few | TRBV29-1 | - | TRBJ1-2
CSARDTDRTISYEQYF | TGCAGTGCTAGAGATACAGATAGGACGATCTCCTACGAGCAGTACTTC | - | TRBV20-1 | - | TRBJ2-7
CASRPRDTLNTEAFF | TGTGCCAGCAGACCTCGGGACACTTTGAACACTGAAGCTTTCTTT | few | TRBV27 | - | TRBJ1-1
CASSQGEGLAGYEQYF | TGTGCCAGCAGCCAAGGCGAGGGACTAGCGGGATACGAGCAGTACTTC | many | TRBV4-2 | TRBD2 | TRBJ2-7
CASSQDSTGVSYEQYF | TGTGCCAGCAGCCAAGATTCGACAGGCGTCTCCTACGAGCAGTACTTC | few | TRBV4-2 | - | TRBJ2-7
CASSDGTTNYEQYF | TGCGCCAGCAGCGACGGGACTACCAACTACGAGCAGTACTTC | few | TRBV5-1 | TRBD2 | TRBJ2-7
CASSLGFDNSPLHF | TGTGCCAGCAGTTTGGGTTTTGATAATTCACCCCTCCACTTT | - | TRBV27 | - | TRBJ1-6
CSAGTPREKLFF | TGCAGTGCCGGGACCCCAAGGGAAAAACTGTTTTTT | - | TRBV20-1 | - | TRBJ1-4
CASSLAQSEQYF | TGTGCCAGCAGCTTAGCACAGAGCGAGCAGTACTTC | few | TRBV7-9 | - | TRBJ2-7
CSASGGRQPQHF | TGCAGTGCTAGTGGGGGCCGGCAGCCCCAGCATTTT | - | TRBV20-1 | - | TRBJ1-5
CASNKSGANVLTF | TGTGCCAGCAACAAGTCTGGGGCCAACGTCCTGACTTTC | - | TRBV27 | - | TRBJ2-6
CASRGRTVDYEQYF | TGTGCCAGCAGGGGAAGGACAGTAGACTACGAGCAGTACTTC | - | TRBV6-2/TRBV6-3 | - | TRBJ2-7
CSGKTGTSRFF | TGCAGTGGGAAGACGGGGACTAGTCGGTTCTTC | few | TRBV20-1 | TRBD2 | TRBJ2-1
CASSPRRVYEQYF | TGTGCCAGCAGCCCCAGGCGCGTCTACGAGCAGTACTTC | few | TRBV6-5 | - | TRBJ2-7
CASSLGDSPTYEQYF | TGCGCCAGCAGCCTCGGGGACAGCCCTACCTACGAGCAGTACTTC | - | TRBV4-1 | TRBD1 | TRBJ2-7
CAISVRLAAHAEQFF | TGTGCCATCAGTGTTCGCCTAGCGGCCCACGCTGAGCAGTTCTTC | - | TRBV10-3 | TRBD2 | TRBJ2-1
CASSGQGGSAYNEQFF | TGTGCCAGCAGTGGGCAAGGCGGGAGTGCTTACAATGAGCAGTTCTTC | - | TRBV2 | TRBD2 | TRBJ2-1
CASSQVSTWYNEQFF | TGTGCCAGCAGCCAAGTTAGTACTTGGTACAATGAGCAGTTCTTC | - | TRBV4-2 | - | TRBJ2-1
CASSRGQGRGEQYF | TGTGCCAGCAGCAGGGGACAGGGCCGGGGCGAGCAGTACTTC | - | TRBV12-3/TRBV12-4 | TRBD1 | TRBJ2-7
CASPKGRLGESGANVLTF | TGTGCCAGCCCCAAAGGGCGTTTGGGGGAAAGTGGGGCCAACGTCCTGACTTTC | - | TRBV2 | - | TRBJ2-6
CSASWGELEQFF | TGCAGTGCTAGTTGGGGGGAGCTTGAGCAGTTCTTC | - | TRBV20-1 | - | TRBJ2-1
CSAPRSGLIYEQYF | TGCAGTGCACCCAGGAGTGGCTTAATATACGAGCAGTACTTC | many | TRBV20-1 | - | TRBJ2-7
CASSLVASIETQYF | TGTGCCAGCAGCTTAGTCGCTAGCATAGAGACCCAGTACTTC | - | TRBV7-2 | - | TRBJ2-5
CASSRQGTQETQYF | TGTGCCAGCAGTCGACAGGGGACCCAAGAGACCCAGTACTTC | - | TRBV7-9 | TRBD1 | TRBJ2-5
CASSQLANSYNEQFF | TGTGCCAGCAGTCAACTAGCGAACTCCTACAATGAGCAGTTCTTC | - | TRBV3-1 | TRBD2 | TRBJ2-1
CASSWDGTGAGNTIYF | TGTGCCAGCAGTTGGGACGGGACAGGGGCCGGAAACACCATATATTTT | few | TRBV7-9 | TRBD1 | TRBJ1-3
CATSVRQGYEQYF | TGTGCCACCAGCGTAAGACAGGGCTACGAGCAGTACTTC | - | TRBV15 | TRBD1 | TRBJ2-7
CSVALGRATEAFF | TGCAGCGTCGCCTTGGGGCGGGCGACTGAAGCTTTCTTT | many | TRBV29-1 | - | TRBJ1-1